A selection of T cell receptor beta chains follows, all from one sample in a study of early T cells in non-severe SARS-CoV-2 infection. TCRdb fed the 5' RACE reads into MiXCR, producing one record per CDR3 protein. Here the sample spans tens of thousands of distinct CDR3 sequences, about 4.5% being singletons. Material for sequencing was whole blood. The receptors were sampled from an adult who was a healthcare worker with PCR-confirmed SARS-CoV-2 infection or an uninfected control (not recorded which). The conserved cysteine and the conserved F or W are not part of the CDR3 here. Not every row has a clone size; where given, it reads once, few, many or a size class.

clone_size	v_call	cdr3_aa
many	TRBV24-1	ATSEGADTQY
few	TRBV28	ASSQAPEAF
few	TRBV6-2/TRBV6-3	ASVFGGASYEQY
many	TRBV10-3	AINRAGQLNYGYT
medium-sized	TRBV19	ASSIRGVSYNEQF
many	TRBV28	ASSLMDEQY
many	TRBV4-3	ASSQANHYEQY
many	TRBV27	ASSPWTSGRGNEQF
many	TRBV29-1	SVEDPGAGNTIY
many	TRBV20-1	SASQPAVRTDTQY
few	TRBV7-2	ASSLYLYEQY
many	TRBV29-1	SVASGTGGNTEAF
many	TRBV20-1	SARAGGTSPGF
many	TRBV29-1	SVGSGTGELF
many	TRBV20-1	SATRGAGENEKLF
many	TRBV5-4	ASSFRAANTGELF
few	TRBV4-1	ASKVAGGSGELF
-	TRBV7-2	ARRGSAGELF
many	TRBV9	ASSIRTQATDTQY
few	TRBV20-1	SASRTGAEQY
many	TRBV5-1	ASSLDLAGGPGNTQY
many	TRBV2	ATTNSRNEKLF
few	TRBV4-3	ASSQRDEQF
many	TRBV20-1	SVRRGGDSPLH
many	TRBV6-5	ASSRTSSSPGAGELF
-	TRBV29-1	SVEGGGGIADGYT
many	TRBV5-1	ASSRSGSSYNEQF
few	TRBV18	ASSPGGNKDGYT
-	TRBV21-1	ASSNLSAVETQY
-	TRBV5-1	ASSSRPPLNTEAF
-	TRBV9	ASSGRTSRDEQF
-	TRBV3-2	ASSHGTGTTNEKLF
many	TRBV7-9	ASRHSKSSGQETQY
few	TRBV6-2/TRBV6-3	ASKPGQLIGYT
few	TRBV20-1	SARERQDRYNEQF
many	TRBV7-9	ASSLGNQPQH
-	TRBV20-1	SARDLGIETQY
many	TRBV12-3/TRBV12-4	ASSPFVRGQETQY
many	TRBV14	ASSPGGNINEQF
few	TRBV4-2	ASSVDQNTGELF
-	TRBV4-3	ASSQDSLLLNEKLF
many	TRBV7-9	ASSPNRGTSGAKQF
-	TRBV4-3	ASSQEGTGRVTDTQY
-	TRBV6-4	ATSSSATNTGELF
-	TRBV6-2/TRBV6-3	ASSYLVAGGGPTYNEQF
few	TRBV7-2	ASSLTGGSYNEQF
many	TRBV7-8	ASSYSQGGYYGYT